Below, 22 T cell receptor beta chains from the same sample are listed, as sequenced in a study of Tregs in tolerant kidney transplant recipients. TCRdb's table, derived via immunoSEQ multiplex PCR, lists solely in-frame clones and lacks some. The table has about 120,000 clones, about 90% seen once. The specimen sequenced was CD4+ T cells from blood. The source of these receptors is a human donor in good health.

This clone was seen a single time. V and J are TRBV11-2 and TRBJ1-1; no clear D gene. The CDR3 covers 13 residues. Germline-derived CDR1 and CDR2 are SGHAT and FQNNGV. Trimming cost V 5 bases and J 1 base, with 8 bases left between them. In nucleotides, the CDR3 is TGTGCCAGCAGCCTCTCGGCGAACACTGAAGCTTTCTTT. It encodes CASSLSANTEAFF.

The chain carries TRBV7-6 and TRBJ2-7; possible D gene TRBD1, 6 bases. There are 13 residues in the CDR3. Trimming removed 5 bases from V and 2 bases from J, with 10 bases in between. Germline assignment: CDR1 SGHVS and CDR2 FNYEAQ. The CDR3 loop is CASSMSGAYEQYF. CDR3 in DNA: TGTGCCAGCAGCATGTCAGGGGCCTACGAGCAGTACTTC.

This chain links TRBV5-1 with TRBJ2-5; 13 bases are shared with TRBD2. The CDR3 has 16 residues. Germline V gene sequence: CDR1 SGHRS, CDR2 YFSETQ. The J segment lost 6 bases and the V segment lost 4 bases, leaving 9 bases of the junction unmatched. CDR3 nucleotide sequence: TGCGCCAGCAGCATAGGGACTAGCGGGGCGGGAAAGACCCAGTACTTC. Translation gives CASSIGTSGAGKTQYF.

The chain combines TRBV30 with TRBJ1-2; D call uncertain. The V gene's germline CDR1 is GTSNPN and CDR2 SVGIG (reference sequence). Deletions cut 4 bases from V and 2 bases from J, with 11 bases between. The CDR3 extends over 13 amino acids. The CDR3 DNA follows: TGTGCCTGGACACCTGCCCCGAACTATGGCTACACCTTC. Its translation is CAWTPAPNYGYTF.

V is TRBV7-2 and J is TRBJ2-3; possibly TRBD1 or TRBD2 for D (5 bases each). The CDR3 has 14 residues. Trimming took off 5 bases at V and 2 bases at J, with 11 bases between the two ends. Germline V gives CDR1 SGHTA, CDR2 FQGNSA. The DNA for the CDR3 is TGTGCCAGCAGCCCGGGACCGGCCACAGATACGCAGTATTTT. This sequence encodes CASSPGPATDTQYF.

This chain uses TRBV19 with TRBJ2-7; TRBD1 might be the D (6 bases). The CDR3 has 15 amino acids. V was cut by 1 base and J by 2 bases, with 12 bases left in between. Germline CDR1 reads LNHDA; CDR2 reads SQIVND (reference sequence). CDR3 amino acids: CASSIGFQGTYEQYF. DNA for the CDR3: TGTGCCAGTAGTATAGGATTTCAGGGGACCTACGAGCAGTACTTC.

The rearrangement links TRBV5-8 to TRBJ2-3; tentative D call: TRBD1 (5 bases). V shed 0 bases and J shed 0 bases, with 11 bases lying between them. The CDR3 spans 16 residues. The germline gives CDR1 SGHTS, CDR2 YDEGEE. In DNA, the CDR3 is TGTGCCAGCAGCTTGGGACAGACGTATAGCACAGATACGCAGTATTTT. Its translation is CASSLGQTYSTDTQYF.

In its sample, this clone was seen once. As DNA, the CDR3 is TGTGCCAGCAGCCTACGGGACAGGGGGCCAGATACGCAGTATTTT. Translated, it gives CASSLRDRGPDTQYF. The gene calls are TRBV7-6 and TRBJ2-3; 12 positions agree with TRBD1. CDR1 and CDR2 from the germline V gene are SGHVS and FNYEAQ. This CDR3 spans 15 amino acids. V lost 5 bases and J lost 4; bases outside the gene matches: 4. The full variable domain, rest sourced from reference TRBV7-6 and TRBJ2-3, is GAGVSQSPRYKVTKRGQDVALRCDPISGHVSLYWYRQALGQGPEFLTYFNYEAQQDKSGLPNDRFSAERPEGSISTLTIQRTEQRDSAMYRCASSLRDRGPDTQYFGPGTRLTVL.

J is TRBJ1-2 and V is TRBV6-4, with TRBD1 matching 8 bases. Germline V gene data show CDR1 as MRHNA and CDR2 as SNTAGT. The CDR3 spans 16 residues. Trimming took 6 bases from V and 0 from J; bases not matched to a gene: 9. The CDR3 protein is CASSPPDRDANYGYTF. For the CDR3, the DNA is TGTGCCAGCAGCCCCCCGGACAGGGACGCTAACTATGGCTACACCTTC.

V is TRBV5-1 and J is TRBJ2-7, with 7 bases matching TRBD1. The length of the CDR3 is 14 residues. V trimming: 6 bases; J trimming: 0 bases; junction bases outside the gene matches: 6. Germline loops: CDR1 SGHRS, CDR2 YFSETQ. CDR3 nucleotide sequence: TGCGCCAGCATGACAGGGACGAGCTCCTACGAGCAGTACTTC. Amino acids: CASMTGTSSYEQYF.

The rearrangement links TRBV20-1 to TRBJ2-7, with no clear D. In germline, CDR1 is DFQATT, CDR2 SNEGSKA (reference sequence). The CDR3 has 11 amino acids. V lost 6 bases to trimming and J lost 3 bases, with 9 bases between them. CDR3 DNA: TGCAGTGCGACCGACCGCTACGAGCAGTACTTC. It codes for CSATDRYEQYF.

The rearrangement uses TRBV5-1 and TRBJ2-5, with 11 bases fitting TRBD2. CDR1 is SGHRS, CDR2 YFSETQ, per germline. With 1 base clipped from V and 2 bases from J, the junction kept 4 bases outside the gene matches. This CDR3 spans 16 amino acids. The chain's CDR3 is CASSLLGLAEQETQYF. In nucleotides, the CDR3 is TGCGCCAGCAGCTTGTTGGGACTAGCGGAACAAGAGACCCAGTACTTC.

This chain joins TRBV18 and TRBJ1-2; TRBD1 matches 12 bases. The V and J ends lost 5 bases and 4 bases, in that order; junction bases with no gene match: 5. The CDR3 contains 15 residues. The V gene's germline CDR1 is KGHSH and CDR2 LQKENI. The CDR3 spells CASSGPGQGAYGYTF. The DNA for the CDR3 is TGTGCCAGCTCAGGCCCGGGACAGGGGGCCTATGGCTACACCTTC.

The genes are TRBV29-1 and TRBJ1-5; 9 bases map to TRBD1. V was clipped by 6 bases and J by 7 bases; unmatched bases: 4. CDR1 and CDR2 (germline): SQVTM, ANQGSEA. The CDR3 is 12 amino acids. This CDR3 reads CSVGTGQQPQHF. In DNA, the CDR3 is TGCAGCGTGGGGACAGGGCAACAGCCCCAGCATTTT.

The chain recombines TRBV14 with TRBJ1-4; D is unresolved. The germline CDR1 and CDR2 sequences are SGHDN and FVKESK. The ends were cut back, 3 bases at V and 8 bases at J, with 7 bases in the middle. This CDR3 region has 12 residues. The CDR3 DNA is TGTGCCAGCAGCCACTCCAGAGAAAAACTGTTTTTT. It specifies CASSHSREKLFF. The full variable domain, rest sourced from reference TRBV14 and TRBJ1-4, is EAGVTQFPSHSVIEKGQTVTLRCDPISGHDNLYWYRRVMGKEIKFLLHFVKESKQDESGMPNNRFLAERTGGTYSTLKVQPAELEDSGVYFCASSHSREKLFFGSGTQLSVL.

The chain has TRBV4-1 and TRBJ2-1, with D possibly TRBD2 on 5 matching bases. Germline lookup yields CDR1 MGHRA and CDR2 YSYEKL. The CDR3 length is 17 residues. V dropped 4 bases and J dropped 0 bases, with 16 bases sitting between them. The CDR3 sequence is CASSPPRRASSYNEQFF. The CDR3 DNA follows: TGCGCCAGCAGCCCTCCTAGGCGGGCGAGCTCCTACAATGAGCAGTTCTTC.

The chain is built from TRBV11-2 and TRBJ1-1; unclear D gene. The germline V and J ends were trimmed by 5 bases and 5 bases, with 18 bases remaining between them. Looked up from germline, CDR1 is SGHAT and CDR2 is FQNNGV. The CDR3 is 15 amino acids. In DNA, the CDR3 is TGTGCCAGCAGCGATACCGCTGTGTGGAGGACTGAAGCTTTCTTT. It translates to CASSDTAVWRTEAFF. Together with reference TRBV11-2 and TRBJ1-1, the CDR3 gives the full variable domain: EAGVAQSPRYKIIEKRQSVAFWCNPISGHATLYWYQQILGQGPKLLIQFQNNGVVDDSQLPKDRFSAERLKGVDSTLKIQPAKLEDSAVYLCASSDTAVWRTEAFFGQGTRLTVV.

The chain combines TRBV10-1 with TRBJ2-1, with 12 bases matching TRBD2. In germline, CDR1 is WNHNN, CDR2 SYGVQD (reference sequence). Trimming cost V 5 bases and J 5 bases; bases outside gene matches: 4. The CDR3 has 15 amino acids. CDR3 residues: CASSSTSGGHNEQFF. Written as DNA, the CDR3 is TGCGCCAGCAGTTCGACTAGCGGGGGTCACAATGAGCAGTTCTTC.

This chain uses TRBV7-9 with TRBJ1-5; D is uncertain. V gave up 8 bases and J gave up 0 bases, with 14 bases separating them. The CDR3 consists of 15 residues. CDR1 SEHNR and CDR2 FQNEAQ come from the germline V gene (reference sequence). For the CDR3, the DNA is TGTGCCAGCGGTTCACACGGAGCTAGCAATCAGCCCCAGCATTTT. This sequence encodes CASGSHGASNQPQHF.

The CDR3 is CASRPSHTFSMNTEAFF. The CDR3 coding sequence is TGTGCCAGCAGGCCTAGCCACACGTTCTCCATGAACACTGAAGCTTTCTTT. This chain links TRBV27 with TRBJ1-1, with D unclear. This CDR3 region has 17 residues. Trimming left V 6 bases short and J 0 bases short, with 20 bases between. Germline assignment: CDR1 MNHEY and CDR2 SMNVEV (reference sequence).

The genes are TRBV18 and TRBJ1-1, with D tentatively TRBD1 (5 bases). The CDR3 totals 15 residues. CDR1 and CDR2 from the germline V gene are KGHSH and LQKENI. Trimming took off 1 base at V and 5 bases at J, with 14 bases between the two ends. CDR3 region: CASSPREGRGTEAFF. As DNA, the CDR3 is TGTGCCAGCTCACCACGGGAGGGGAGAGGAACTGAAGCTTTCTTT.

This chain joins TRBV19 and TRBJ2-5; TRBD1 matches at 7 bases. In germline, CDR1 is LNHDA, CDR2 SQIVND (reference sequence). V gave up 3 bases and J gave up 4 bases; unmatched junction bases: 8. CDR3 length: 15 amino acids. The CDR3 sequence is CASSIDRTGSETQYF. The CDR3 DNA sequence: TGTGCCAGTAGTATCGACAGGACAGGATCAGAGACCCAGTACTTC.